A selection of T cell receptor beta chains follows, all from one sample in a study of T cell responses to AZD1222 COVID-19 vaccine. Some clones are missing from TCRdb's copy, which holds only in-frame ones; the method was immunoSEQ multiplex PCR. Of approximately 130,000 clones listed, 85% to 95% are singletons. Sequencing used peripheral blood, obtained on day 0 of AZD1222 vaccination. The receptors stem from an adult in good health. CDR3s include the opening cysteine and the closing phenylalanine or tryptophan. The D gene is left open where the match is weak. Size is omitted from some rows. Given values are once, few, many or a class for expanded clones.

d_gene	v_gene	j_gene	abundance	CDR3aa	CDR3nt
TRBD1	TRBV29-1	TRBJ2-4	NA	CSVGTGENIQYF	TGCAGCGTAGGGACAGGCGAAAACATTCAGTACTTC
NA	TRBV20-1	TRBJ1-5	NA	CSASPGNQPQHF	TGCAGTGCTAGTCCCGGGAATCAGCCCCAGCATTTT
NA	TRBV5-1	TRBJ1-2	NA	CASSSALQGRYGYTF	TGCGCCAGCAGCTCAGCCTTACAGGGCCGCTATGGCTACACCTTC
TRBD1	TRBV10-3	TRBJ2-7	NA	CAISDRDRGFTGYEQYF	TGTGCCATCAGTGACAGGGACAGGGGCTTTACGGGATACGAGCAGTACTTC
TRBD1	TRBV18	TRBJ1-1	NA	CASSPLDRAEAFF	TGTGCCAGCTCACCGCTCGACAGGGCTGAAGCTTTCTTT
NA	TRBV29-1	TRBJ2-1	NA	CSAGDGEQFF	TGCAGCGCGGGGGATGGGGAGCAGTTCTTC
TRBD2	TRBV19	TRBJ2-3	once	CASSIDLGLVTDTQYF	TGTGCCAGTAGTATAGATCTGGGACTAGTCACAGATACGCAGTATTTT
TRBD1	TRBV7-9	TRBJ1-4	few	CASSKSGGVEKLFF	TGTGCCAGCAGCAAATCAGGGGGCGTTGAAAAACTGTTTTTT
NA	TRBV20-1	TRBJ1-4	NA	CSAQGNEKLFF	TGCAGTGCACAGGGTAATGAAAAACTGTTTTTT
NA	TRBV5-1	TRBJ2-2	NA	CASSFQYHTGELFF	TGCGCCAGCAGCTTCCAGTATCACACCGGGGAGCTGTTTTTT
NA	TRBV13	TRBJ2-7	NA	CASSLHYEQYF	TGTGCCAGCAGCCTCCATTACGAGCAGTACTTC
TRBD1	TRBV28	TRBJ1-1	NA	CASSWTGGRTEAFF	TGTGCCAGCAGTTGGACAGGGGGGAGGACTGAAGCTTTCTTT
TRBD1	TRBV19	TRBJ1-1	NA	CASIRKTGTGGIWNEAFF	TGTGCCAGTATCAGAAAAACCGGGACAGGGGGCATTTGGAATGAAGCTTTCTTT
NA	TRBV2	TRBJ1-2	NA	CASSEAQRGGYYGYTF	TGTGCCAGCAGTGAAGCCCAACGCGGGGGGTACTATGGCTACACCTTC
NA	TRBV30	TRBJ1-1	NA	CAWNGGREAFF	TGTGCCTGGAACGGGGGCCGGGAAGCTTTCTTT
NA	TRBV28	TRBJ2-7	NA	CASSLSGDTYEQYF	TGTGCCAGCAGTTTATCCGGGGATACCTACGAGCAGTACTTC
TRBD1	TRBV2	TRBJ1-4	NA	CASSAGQEINEKLFF	TGTGCCAGCAGTGCGGGACAGGAGATTAATGAAAAACTGTTTTTT
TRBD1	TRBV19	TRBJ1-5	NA	CASSAGDRGDQPQHF	TGTGCCAGTAGTGCTGGAGACAGGGGGGATCAGCCCCAGCATTTT
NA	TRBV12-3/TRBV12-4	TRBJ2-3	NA	CASSLGGTQYF	TGTGCCAGCAGTTTGGGGGGTACGCAGTATTTT
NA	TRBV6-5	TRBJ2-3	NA	CALGGLGDTQYF	TGTGCTCTGGGGGGTTTGGGAGATACGCAGTATTTT
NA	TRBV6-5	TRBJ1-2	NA	CASSRRPQGYYGYTF	TGTGCCAGCAGCCGACGGCCACAGGGATACTATGGCTACACCTTC
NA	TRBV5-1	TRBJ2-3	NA	CASSTFGNTDTQYF	TGCGCCAGCAGCACGTTCGGAAACACAGATACGCAGTATTTT
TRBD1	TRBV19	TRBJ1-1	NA	CASSIVETGGPEAFF	TGTGCCAGTAGTATAGTAGAGACAGGGGGACCTGAAGCTTTCTTT
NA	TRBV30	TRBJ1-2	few	CAWSPNYGYTF	TGTGCCTGGAGTCCTAACTATGGCTACACCTTC
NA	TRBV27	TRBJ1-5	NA	CASRGTLVGPQHF	TGTGCCAGCCGCGGGACTTTGGTGGGGCCCCAGCATTTT